A single sample gave rise to the 17 T cell receptor beta chains below, sequenced in a study of T cells in Graves' hyperthyroidism and ophthalmopathy. Amplified regions were TCR beta CDR3 sequences from RNA transcripts. Primed by the HTBI set, a first-round RT-PCR was run on the TCR CDR3. In TCRdb, the multiplex PCR reads were re-called with MiXCR into one record per CDR3 protein. The sample lists about 600,000 distinct CDR3 sequences, 13% to 15% occurring once. Sequencing used blood. All receptors derive from a woman younger than 35 with Graves' ophthalmopathy.

Ten or more counts support this clonotype. This chain links TRBV27 with TRBJ1-5; a weak D match, TRBD1 (5 bases). CDR1 MNHEY and CDR2 SMNVEV come from the germline V gene (reference sequence). V was pared by 0 bases and J by 3 bases, with 12 bases between. This CDR3 region has 16 residues. The CDR3 sequence is CASSLSAGLDNQPQHF. The DNA of the CDR3 is TGTGCCAGCAGTTTATCGGCAGGGCTTGACAATCAGCCCCAGCATTTT.

In this sample, this clonotype turned up many times. This chain uses TRBV28 with TRBJ1-5; D gene unclear. V was clipped by 7 bases and J by 3 bases, with 16 bases between them. CDR3 length equals 15 residues. Germline V gene data show CDR1 as MDHEN and CDR2 as SYDVKM. The CDR3 DNA reads TGTGCCAGCACGGTGGAGACGGTATTCAATCAGCCCCAGCATTTT. This gives the protein CASTVETVFNQPQHF.

This clonotype was seen repeatedly, ten times or more. The genes are TRBV13 and TRBJ2-3; 11 bases align to TRBD2. The length of the CDR3 is 16 residues. V was clipped by 5 bases and J by 0 bases; unmatched bases: 4. Germline-derived CDR1 and CDR2 are PRHDT and FYEKMQ (reference sequence). CDR3 nucleotides: TGTGCCAGCAGCCACTGGACTAGCGGGAGCACAGATACGCAGTATTTT. Residues: CASSHWTSGSTDTQYF.

This clonotype was counted at least ten times. J is TRBJ2-3 and V is TRBV7-2; D unresolved. Germline loops: CDR1 SGHTA, CDR2 FQGNSA. The CDR3 extends over 16 amino acids. The V gene lost 0 bases and the J gene lost 0 bases, with 10 bases spanning the gap. For the CDR3, the DNA is TGTGCCAGCAGCTTAGCGATGGATACTAGCACAGATACGCAGTATTTT. Amino acid sequence: CASSLAMDTSTDTQYF.

This clonotype occurred a few times. The chain uses TRBV14 and TRBJ2-1; 8 bases match TRBD2. CDR1 and CDR2 (germline): SGHDN, FVKESK. After removal of 4 bases from V and 7 bases from J, the junction contained 9 bases not matched to a gene. CDR3 size: 15 residues. The CDR3 DNA is TGTGCCAGCAGCCCCCTCGGAGCGGGAGCAAATGAGCAGTTCTTC. This codes for CASSPLGAGANEQFF.

This clonotype was seen a few times. The chain has TRBV19 and TRBJ2-7; TRBD2 agrees at 10 bases. The length of the CDR3 is 14 residues. Losses at the gene ends were 10 bases for V and 3 bases for J; bases not matched to a gene: 9. Germline V gene lookup returns CDR1 LNHDA and CDR2 SQIVND (reference sequence). The CDR3 bases are TGTGCCAACCCTACCGGGACTAGCGACTACGAGCAGTACTTC. Translation gives CANPTGTSDYEQYF.

This clonotype was seen many times. This sequence joins TRBV6-5 and TRBJ1-5; 7 bases are a match to TRBD1. V lost 2 bases, J lost 4 bases, and 8 bases stayed unmatched. CDR1 and CDR2 (germline): MNHEY, SVGAGI. The CDR3 loop spans 16 amino acids. The CDR3 bases are TGTGCCAGCAGTTACGCCGGGACAGAGGGGAATCAGCCCCAGCATTTT. Translation: CASSYAGTEGNQPQHF.

This clonotype appeared a few times. This chain links TRBV5-4 with TRBJ1-5; TRBD1 agrees at 9 bases. V was pared by 1 base and J by 2 bases, with 7 bases of the junction left unmatched. CDR3 length: 17 amino acids. CDR1 and CDR2 from the germline V gene are SGHNT and YYREEE (reference sequence). The CDR3 region has the DNA TGTGCCAGCAGCTTGACCACAGGGGGCGCCGGCAATCAGCCCCAGCATTTT. It translates to CASSLTTGGAGNQPQHF.

This sequence joins TRBV12-3 or TRBV12-4 and TRBJ2-3; D uncertain. Trimming shortened V by 2 bases and J by 4 bases, and 10 bases separated the two germline ends. The CDR3 contains 14 residues. The CDR3 loop is CASSLISAADTQYF. CDR3 coding DNA: TGTGCCAGCAGTTTAATCTCCGCGGCAGATACGCAGTATTTT.

This clonotype was seen ten or more times. V is TRBV12-3 or TRBV12-4 and J is TRBJ2-3; D gene uncertain. V gave up 6 bases and J gave up 4 bases, with 11 bases separating them. The CDR3 contains 13 residues. CDR3 in DNA: TGTGCCAGCAGGCGAGGTAGTGCAGATACGCAGTATTTT. It translates to CASRRGSADTQYF.

This clonotype showed up many times. This sequence joins TRBV11-2 and TRBJ1-1; D is unresolved. V was shortened by 0 bases and J by 3 bases, with 5 bases between the two germline ends. The CDR3 length is 13 residues. Germline V gene sequence: CDR1 SGHAT, CDR2 FQNNGV. The CDR3 coding sequence is TGTGCCAGCAGCTTAGATCCCTACACTGAAGCTTTCTTT. Translating it yields CASSLDPYTEAFF.

In this sample, this clonotype turned up many times. The chain has TRBV18 and TRBJ2-5; D is ambiguous. Germline V gene data show CDR1 as KGHSH and CDR2 as LQKENI. The CDR3 has 13 residues. V lost 3 bases, J lost 4 bases, and 9 bases lay in between. In nucleotides, the CDR3 is TGTGCCAGCTCACCTAGAGAAGGAGAGACCCAGTACTTC. This sequence encodes CASSPREGETQYF.

This clonotype has just a few counts. The CDR3 loop is CASSQEGAPTGPLANYGYTF. Written as DNA, the CDR3 is TGCGCCAGCAGCCAAGAGGGGGCCCCCACAGGGCCGCTTGCTAACTATGGCTACACCTTC. This chain links TRBV4-3 with TRBJ1-2, with D possibly matching TRBD1 (6 bases). Germline V lookup: CDR1 LGHNA, CDR2 YSLEER. V lost 0 bases, J lost 0 bases, and 23 bases lay in between. This CDR3 has 20 residues.

This clonotype was counted ten times or more. The chain carries TRBV20-1 and TRBJ2-1, with 8 nucleotides matching TRBD1. Germline V CDR1 and CDR2: DFQATT, SNEGSKA (reference sequence). Unmatched junction bases numbered 9, after V lost 6 bases and J lost 2 bases. This CDR3 contains 15 residues. CDR3: CSARPRTGTYNEQFF. In DNA, the CDR3 is TGCAGTGCAAGGCCTAGGACAGGGACCTACAATGAGCAGTTCTTC.

This clonotype was recorded many times. This sequence joins TRBV10-3 and TRBJ2-7, with 11 bases identical to TRBD1. CDR3 length: 14 amino acids. V was pared by 7 bases and J by 4 bases, with 6 bases of the junction left unmatched. CDR1 and CDR2 (germline): ENHRY, SYGVKD. CDR3 residues: CAIMVGDRGYEQYF. CDR3 sequence (DNA): TGTGCCATCATGGTGGGGGACAGGGGGTACGAGCAGTACTTC.

This clonotype was counted ten times or more. The rearrangement links TRBV3-1 to TRBJ1-1, with no clear D. Germline loops: CDR1 LGHDT, CDR2 YNNKEL (reference sequence). The CDR3 runs 15 residues. Trimming pared 0 bases from V and 6 bases from J, leaving 14 bases between. This chain's CDR3 is CASSQDRRQQSEAFF. The CDR3 DNA is TGTGCCAGCAGCCAAGATCGACGGCAGCAGTCTGAAGCTTTCTTT. The entire variable domain, with the rest obtained from reference TRBV3-1 and TRBJ1-1, is as follows: DTAVSQTPKYLVTQMGNDKSIKCEQNLGHDTMYWYKQDSKKFLKIMFSYNNKELIINETVPNRFSPKSPDKAHLNLHINSLELGDSAVYFCASSQDRRQQSEAFFGQGTRLTVV.

Points on this clonotype: Given a much more abundant clone one base away, this may be a read error. J is TRBJ2-1 and V is TRBV11-3; 9 bases align to TRBD2. Germline CDR1 and CDR2: SGHNT and YENEEA. CDR3 size: 15 residues. The CDR3: CASSLAAGGRPKQSF. The CDR3 nucleotides read TGTGCCAGCAGCTTAGCGGCGGGAGGGCGGCCGAAGCAGTCCTTC.